This T cell receptor (beta chain) appears in the sequencing data of a study of beta chain features in type 1 diabetes. Study-wide findings and caveats: TCRB CDR3s were moderately but significantly shorter in Type 1 diabetes patients in all four CD4+ subsets. Researchers could not determine here whether HLA type influences TCRB rearrangement.

Germline V gene data show CDR1 as SGDLS and CDR2 as YYNGEE. There are 14 residues in the CDR3. Trimming left V 0 bases short and J 0 bases short, with 5 bases between. This clone was observed a few times. Its specificity is not known. Other DNA sequences in this sample translate to the same CDR3. All of the sorted populations showed purity greater than 95%. Investigators reverse transcribed all isolated RNA, so they sequenced expressed TCRB transcripts. Here immunoSEQ multiplex PCR was the method, and the copy in TCRdb shows in-frame clones only, minus some. Among a few hundred thousand clones, 20% were seen once, and the ten largest hold roughly 0.045%.

The material sequenced was naive CD4+ T cells from blood. The V gene is TRBV9, the J gene TRBJ2-3; D unresolved. This TCR was recovered from a woman between 18 and 29 years old in good health. The CDR3 sequence is CASSVAGSTDTQYF. The CDR3 nucleotides read TGTGCCAGCAGCGTAGCAGGCAGCACAGATACGCAGTATTTT.